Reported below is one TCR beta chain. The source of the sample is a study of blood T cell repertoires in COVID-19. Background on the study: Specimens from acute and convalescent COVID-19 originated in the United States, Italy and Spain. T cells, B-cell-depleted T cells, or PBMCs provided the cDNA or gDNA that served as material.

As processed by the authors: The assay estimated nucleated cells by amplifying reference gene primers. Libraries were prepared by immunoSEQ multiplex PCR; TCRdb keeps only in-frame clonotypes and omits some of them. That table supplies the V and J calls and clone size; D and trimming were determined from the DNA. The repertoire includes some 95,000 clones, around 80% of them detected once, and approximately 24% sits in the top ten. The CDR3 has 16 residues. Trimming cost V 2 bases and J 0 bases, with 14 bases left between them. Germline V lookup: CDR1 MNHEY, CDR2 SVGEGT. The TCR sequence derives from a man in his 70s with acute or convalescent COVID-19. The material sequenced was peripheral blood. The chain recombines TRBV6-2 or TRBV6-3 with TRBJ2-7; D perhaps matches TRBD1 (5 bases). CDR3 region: CASSYALTDLSYEQYF. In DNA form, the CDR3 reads TGTGCCAGCAGTTACGCGCTGACAGATCTCTCCTACGAGCAGTACTTC.